This TCR beta chain derives from a study of blood T cells in healthy people across ages. With a J-beta primer mix and a sample-barcoded 5' primer, a second PCR ran roughly 6 to 11 cycles. TCRdb redid the calling of the 5' RACE reads with MiXCR, one entry per CDR3 protein. The table has about 1.8 million distinct CDR3 sequences, about 50% seen once. This clonotype occurred a few times. The CDR3 extends over 10 amino acids. Per the germline V gene, CDR1 is DFQATT and CDR2 is SNEGSKA (reference sequence). This chain links TRBV20-1 with TRBJ2-5; 8 nucleotides align to TRBD2. The clonotype was recovered from a woman aged 40 to 50 in good health. Sequenced input: blood. The CDR3 nucleotides read TGCCTCGGGGGGGAAGAGACCCAGTACTTC. This codes for CLGGEETQYF.